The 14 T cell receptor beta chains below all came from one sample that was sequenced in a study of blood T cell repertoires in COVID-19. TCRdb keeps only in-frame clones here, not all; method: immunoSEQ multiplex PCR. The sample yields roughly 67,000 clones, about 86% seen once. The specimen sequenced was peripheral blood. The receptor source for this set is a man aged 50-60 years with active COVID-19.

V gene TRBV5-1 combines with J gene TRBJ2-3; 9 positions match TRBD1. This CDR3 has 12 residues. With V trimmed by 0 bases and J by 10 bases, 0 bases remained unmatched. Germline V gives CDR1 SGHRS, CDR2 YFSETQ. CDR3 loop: CASSLGQGAQYF. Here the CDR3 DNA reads TGCGCCAGCAGCTTGGGACAGGGGGCGCAGTATTTT.

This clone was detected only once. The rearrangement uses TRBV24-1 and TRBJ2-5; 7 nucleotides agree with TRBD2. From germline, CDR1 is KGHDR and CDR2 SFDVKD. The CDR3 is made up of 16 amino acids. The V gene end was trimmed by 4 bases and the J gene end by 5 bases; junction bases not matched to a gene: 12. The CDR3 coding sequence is TGTGCCACCAGTGAGACCCGGACTAGGAGGCAGGAGACCCAGTACTTC. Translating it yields CATSETRTRRQETQYF.

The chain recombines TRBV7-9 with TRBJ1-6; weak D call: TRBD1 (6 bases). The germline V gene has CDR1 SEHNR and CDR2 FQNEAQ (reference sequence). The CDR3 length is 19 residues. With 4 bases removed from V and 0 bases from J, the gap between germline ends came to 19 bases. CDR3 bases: TGTGCCAGCAGCTCACGAATAGGGGGTGTGAGCTCCTATAATTCACCCCTCCACTTT. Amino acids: CASSSRIGGVSSYNSPLHF. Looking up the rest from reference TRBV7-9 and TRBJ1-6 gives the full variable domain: DTGVSQNPRHKITKRGQNVTFRCDPISEHNRLYWYRQTLGQGPEFLTYFQNEAQLEKSRLLSDRFSAERPKGSFSTLEIQRTEQGDSAMYLCASSSRIGGVSSYNSPLHFGNGTRLTVT.

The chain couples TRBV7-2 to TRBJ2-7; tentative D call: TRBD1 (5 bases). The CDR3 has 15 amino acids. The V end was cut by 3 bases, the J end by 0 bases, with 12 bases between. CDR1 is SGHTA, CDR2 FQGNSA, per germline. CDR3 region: CASSFRKGSSYEQYF. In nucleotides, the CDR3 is TGTGCCAGCAGCTTCCGAAAGGGGTCCTCCTACGAGCAGTACTTC. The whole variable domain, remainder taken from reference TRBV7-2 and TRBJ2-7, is GAGVSQSPSNKVTEKGKDVELRCDPISGHTALYWYRQSLGQGLEFLIYFQGNSAPDKSGLPSDRFSAERTGGSVSTLTIQRTQQEDSAVYLCASSFRKGSSYEQYFGPGTRLTVT.

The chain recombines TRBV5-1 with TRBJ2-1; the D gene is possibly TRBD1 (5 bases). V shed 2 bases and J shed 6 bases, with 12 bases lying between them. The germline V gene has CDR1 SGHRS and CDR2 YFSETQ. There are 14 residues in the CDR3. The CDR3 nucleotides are TGCGCCAGCAGCTTTCTAACAGGCGGCAATGAGCAGTTCTTC. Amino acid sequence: CASSFLTGGNEQFF.

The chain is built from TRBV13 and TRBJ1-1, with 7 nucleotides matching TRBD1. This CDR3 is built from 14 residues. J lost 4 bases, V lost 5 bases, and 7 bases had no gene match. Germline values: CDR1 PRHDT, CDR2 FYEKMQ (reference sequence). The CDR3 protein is CASSRTGEATEAFF. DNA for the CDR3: TGTGCCAGCAGCCGAACAGGGGAGGCCACTGAAGCTTTCTTT. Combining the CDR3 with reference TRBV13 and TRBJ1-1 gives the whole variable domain AAGVIQSPRHLIKEKRETATLKCYPIPRHDTVYWYQQGPGQDPQFLISFYEKMQSDKGSIPDRFSAQQFSDYHSELNMSSLELGDSALYFCASSRTGEATEAFFGQGTRLTVV.

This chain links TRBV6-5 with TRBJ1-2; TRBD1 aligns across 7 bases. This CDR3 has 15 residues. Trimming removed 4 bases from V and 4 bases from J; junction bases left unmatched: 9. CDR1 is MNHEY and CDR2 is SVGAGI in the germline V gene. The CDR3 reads CASSLGDSLFYGYTF. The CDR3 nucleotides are TGTGCCAGCAGTTTAGGGGACAGCCTCTTCTATGGCTACACCTTC.

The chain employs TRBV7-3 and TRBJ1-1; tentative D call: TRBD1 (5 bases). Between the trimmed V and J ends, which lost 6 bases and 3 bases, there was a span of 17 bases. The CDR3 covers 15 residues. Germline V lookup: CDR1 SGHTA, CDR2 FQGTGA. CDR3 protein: CASSLGPGGHTEAFF. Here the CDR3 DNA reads TGTGCCAGCAGTCTGGGACCGGGAGGTCACACTGAAGCTTTCTTT.

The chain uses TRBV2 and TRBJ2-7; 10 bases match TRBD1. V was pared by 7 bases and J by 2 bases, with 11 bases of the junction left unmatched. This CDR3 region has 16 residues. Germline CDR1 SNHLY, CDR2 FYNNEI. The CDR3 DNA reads TGTGCCAGCATTTCCCGGGACAGGGGCTCGACCTACGAGCAGTACTTC. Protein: CASISRDRGSTYEQYF. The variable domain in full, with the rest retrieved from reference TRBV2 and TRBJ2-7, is EPEVTQTPSHQVTQMGQEVILRCVPISNHLYFYWYRQILGQKVEFLVSFYNNEISEKSEIFDDQFSVERPDGSNFTLKIRSTKLEDSAMYFCASISRDRGSTYEQYFGPGTRLTVT.

CDR3 DNA sequence: TGCGCCAGCAGCCAACGGGGACTAGCGGGGAACACAGATACGCAGTATTTT. Protein: CASSQRGLAGNTDTQYF. The chain uses TRBV4-1 and TRBJ2-3, with 13 bases identical to TRBD2. The V and J ends lost 2 bases and 2 bases, in that order; junction bases with no gene match: 4. The CDR3 has 17 amino acids. From germline, CDR1 is MGHRA and CDR2 YSYEKL.

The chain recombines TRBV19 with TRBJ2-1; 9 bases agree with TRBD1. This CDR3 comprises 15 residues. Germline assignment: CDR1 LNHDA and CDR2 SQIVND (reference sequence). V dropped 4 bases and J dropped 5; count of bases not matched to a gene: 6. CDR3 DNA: TGTGCCAGTAGTAACCCGGGACAGGGCCACAATGAGCAGTTCTTC. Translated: CASSNPGQGHNEQFF.

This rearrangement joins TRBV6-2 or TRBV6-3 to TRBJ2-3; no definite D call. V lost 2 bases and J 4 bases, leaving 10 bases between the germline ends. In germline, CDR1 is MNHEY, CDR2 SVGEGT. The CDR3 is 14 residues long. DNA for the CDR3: TGTGCCAGCAGTTACGCTAGTAGCTCAGATACGCAGTATTTT. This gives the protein CASSYASSSDTQYF.

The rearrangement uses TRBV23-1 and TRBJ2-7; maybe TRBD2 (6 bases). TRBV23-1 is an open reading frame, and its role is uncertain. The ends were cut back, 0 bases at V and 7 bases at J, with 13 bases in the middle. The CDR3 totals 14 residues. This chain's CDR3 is CASSQSGSRGEQYF. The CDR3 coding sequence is TGCGCCAGCAGTCAATCGGGGAGCCGGGGGGAGCAGTACTTC.

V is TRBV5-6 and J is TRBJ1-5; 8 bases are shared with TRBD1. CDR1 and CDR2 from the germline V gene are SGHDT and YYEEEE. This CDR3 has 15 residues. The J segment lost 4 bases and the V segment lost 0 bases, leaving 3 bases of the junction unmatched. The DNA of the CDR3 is TGTGCCAGCAGCTTGGCTACAGGGGGGAATCAGCCCCAGCATTTT. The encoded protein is CASSLATGGNQPQHF. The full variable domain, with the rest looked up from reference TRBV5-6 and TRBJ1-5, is DAGVTQSPTHLIKTRGQQVTLRCSPKSGHDTVSWYQQALGQGPQFIFQYYEEEERQRGNFPDRFSGHQFPNYSSELNVNALLLGDSALYLCASSLATGGNQPQHFGDGTRLSIL.